A selection of T cell receptor beta chains follows, all from one sample in a study of identical twins. MiXCR, applied by TCRdb to the 5' RACE reads, yields one record per CDR3 protein. The data hold more than 400,000 distinct CDR3 sequences, with around 15% observed a single time. These records were also assigned to another study, of yellow fever vaccine responses in identical twins.

The sequenced sample consisted of CD4+ T cells sorted from blood. The receptors derive from a woman younger than 30 in good health. CDR3s include the opening cysteine and the closing phenylalanine or tryptophan. A D gene is named only where the DNA matches it firmly. Some rows have no size entry. The others give once, few or many, or a class for an expanded clone.

CDR3	DNA	V	J	size	D
CSVKGVSSVYGYTF	TGCAGCGTTAAGGGCGTAAGTTCGGTCTATGGCTACACCTTC	TRBV29-1	TRBJ1-2	-	-
CASSEATGRSNQPQHF	TGTGCCAGCAGTGAAGCTACAGGTCGTAGCAATCAGCCCCAGCATTTT	TRBV2	TRBJ1-5	once	-
CASSTGGEQFF	TGTGCCAGCAGTACAGGGGGTGAGCAGTTCTTC	TRBV2	TRBJ2-1	-	TRBD1
CASSVEGRPQETQYF	TGTGCCAGCAGCGTGGAGGGCAGACCCCAAGAGACCCAGTACTTC	TRBV9	TRBJ2-5	-	-
CASSLGGLAGGATGELFF	TGTGCCAGCAGCCTGGGGGGACTAGCGGGAGGGGCCACCGGGGAGCTGTTTTTT	TRBV12-3/TRBV12-4	TRBJ2-2	-	TRBD2
CASTLADTQYF	TGTGCCAGCACATTGGCAGATACGCAGTATTTT	TRBV2	TRBJ2-3	-	-
CAIRGGTPTYNEQFF	TGTGCCATCAGAGGGGGGACTCCGACCTACAATGAGCAGTTCTTC	TRBV10-3	TRBJ2-1	-	-
CASSYGGLKAEAFF	TGTGCCAGCAGCTATGGGGGTCTGAAAGCTGAAGCTTTCTTT	TRBV11-3	TRBJ1-1	few	-
CASSVRGAWDNEQFF	TGTGCCAGCAGCGTACGTGGGGCGTGGGACAATGAGCAGTTCTTC	TRBV9	TRBJ2-1	-	-
CASSVDTASTEAFF	TGCGCCAGCAGCGTAGACACGGCGAGCACTGAAGCTTTCTTT	TRBV5-1	TRBJ1-1	few	-
CASSPSIQEYEQYF	TGTGCCAGCTCACCGAGTATACAGGAATACGAGCAGTACTTC	TRBV18	TRBJ2-7	-	-
CASSLKLTETQYF	TGTGCCAGCAGCTTAAAACTAACGGAGACCCAGTACTTC	TRBV7-8	TRBJ2-5	few	-
CASSQDAGAKDTQYF	TGCGCCAGCAGCCAAGACGCGGGGGCCAAAGATACGCAGTATTTT	TRBV4-1	TRBJ2-3	many	-
CASSFRFEQYF	TGTGCCAGCAGTTTCCGGTTCGAGCAGTACTTC	TRBV28	TRBJ2-7	-	-
CASSPLAGTGANVLTF	TGTGCCAGCAGCCCCCTGGCGGGTACCGGGGCCAACGTCCTGACTTTC	TRBV7-2	TRBJ2-6	-	-
CSARGPIGNTEAFF	TGCAGTGCTAGAGGACCAATTGGGAACACTGAAGCTTTCTTT	TRBV20-1	TRBJ1-1	few	-
CASSPSTRGYNEQFF	TGTGCCAGCAGTCCCTCGACTAGAGGGTACAATGAGCAGTTCTTC	TRBV25-1	TRBJ2-1	-	-
CSAVGPGVGGFYEQYF	TGCAGTGCAGTAGGACCGGGAGTCGGGGGGTTCTACGAGCAGTACTTC	TRBV20-1	TRBJ2-7	-	TRBD2
CASSFPAGAYEQYF	TGTGCCAGCAGCTTCCCAGCGGGGGCCTACGAGCAGTACTTC	TRBV5-6	TRBJ2-7	few	TRBD2
CASSSAGTPNEQFF	TGTGCCAGCAGTAGTGCCGGGACCCCCAATGAGCAGTTCTTC	TRBV9	TRBJ2-1	-	-
CATAGGIKTQYF	TGTGCCACCGCGGGCGGGATAAAGACCCAGTACTTC	TRBV15	TRBJ2-5	many	-
CASSLAQGLAGADEQFF	TGTGCCAGCAGCTTAGCCCAGGGGCTAGCGGGAGCAGATGAGCAGTTCTTC	TRBV7-6	TRBJ2-1	-	TRBD2
CASKLSGSPYEQYF	TGTGCCAGCAAATTAAGCGGGAGTCCCTACGAGCAGTACTTC	TRBV28	TRBJ2-7	-	TRBD2
CASLGQGGPAFF	TGTGCCAGCCTGGGACAGGGTGGCCCGGCTTTCTTT	TRBV25-1	TRBJ1-1	few	TRBD1
CASNTGPSSYEQYF	TGTGCCAGCAACACGGGTCCCAGCTCCTACGAGCAGTACTTC	TRBV7-8	TRBJ2-7	-	-
CASSSQGRDYNEQFF	TGTGCCAGCAGTTCGCAGGGAAGGGACTACAATGAGCAGTTCTTC	TRBV6-5	TRBJ2-1	few	-
CASSEGGRLAPQHF	TGTGCCAGCAGTGAGGGAGGGAGGTTGGCGCCCCAGCATTTT	TRBV2	TRBJ1-5	few	-
CASSPGFLSNSPLHF	TGTGCCAGCAGTCCAGGGTTCTTGAGTAATTCACCCCTCCACTTT	TRBV28	TRBJ1-6	few	-
CSAKDPSATNEKLFF	TGCAGTGCTAAGGACCCCAGTGCAACTAATGAAAAACTGTTTTTT	TRBV20-1	TRBJ1-4	-	-
CAISENRVTGELFF	TGTGCCATCAGTGAAAACCGGGTCACCGGGGAGCTGTTTTTT	TRBV10-3	TRBJ2-2	-	-
CASSAPREAYGYTF	TGTGCCAGCAGTGCCCCCAGGGAGGCCTATGGCTACACCTTC	TRBV27	TRBJ1-2	-	-
CASSPGMNTEAFF	TGTGCCAGCAGCCCCGGTATGAACACTGAAGCTTTCTTT	TRBV12-3/TRBV12-4	TRBJ1-1	many	-
CASSASQGANTEAFF	TGCGCCAGCAGCGCCTCCCAGGGCGCGAACACTGAAGCTTTCTTT	TRBV5-1	TRBJ1-1	many	-
CSAGDSTSTDTQYF	TGCAGCGCAGGAGACAGTACTAGCACAGATACGCAGTATTTT	TRBV29-1	TRBJ2-3	-	-
CASSHGRLEQYF	TGTGCCAGCAGCCACGGAAGGCTGGAGCAGTACTTC	TRBV6-2/TRBV6-3	TRBJ2-7	-	-
CASSPQTSWADTQYF	TGTGCCAGCAGCCCCCAGACTAGCTGGGCAGATACGCAGTATTTT	TRBV9	TRBJ2-3	few	TRBD2
CSVSRGQPQHF	TGCAGCGTAAGCAGGGGTCAGCCCCAGCATTTT	TRBV29-1	TRBJ1-5	-	-
CASSTQGWSGNEQFF	TGTGCCAGCTCAACACAGGGCTGGTCTGGGAATGAGCAGTTCTTC	TRBV18	TRBJ2-1	-	-
CASSPEGSGTGELFF	TGCGCCAGCAGCCCCGAGGGGAGTGGGACCGGGGAGCTGTTTTTT	TRBV5-1	TRBJ2-2	-	-
CASSLAASRGRQETQYF	TGCGCCAGCAGCTTGGCCGCGAGCAGGGGGCGTCAAGAGACCCAGTACTTC	TRBV5-1	TRBJ2-5	few	TRBD1
CATQRERDRGVTFF	TGTGCCACGCAAAGAGAACGGGACAGGGGAGTTACGTTCTTC	TRBV19	TRBJ2-1	-	TRBD1
CATSRAGQGDLGDTGELFF	TGTGCCACCAGCAGAGCGGGACAGGGGGATCTAGGGGACACCGGGGAGCTGTTTTTT	TRBV15	TRBJ2-2	few	TRBD1
CASIRAGGIWNEQFF	TGTGCCAGCATTCGGGCGGGAGGAATTTGGAATGAGCAGTTCTTC	TRBV12-3/TRBV12-4	TRBJ2-1	few	TRBD2
CATSKEGVFGKNIQYF	TGTGCCACCAGCAAGGAGGGGGTCTTTGGCAAAAACATTCAGTACTTC	TRBV15	TRBJ2-4	few	-
CASSSRGTSVGLETQYF	TGTGCCAGCAGTAGCCGTGGGACTAGCGTGGGCCTAGAGACCCAGTACTTC	TRBV12-3/TRBV12-4	TRBJ2-5	-	TRBD2
CASSQQSGANVLTF	TGTGCCAGCAGCCAACAATCTGGGGCCAACGTCCTGACTTTC	TRBV14	TRBJ2-6	-	-
CASSLGLAGDSTDTQYF	TGTGCCAGCTCACTTGGACTAGCGGGGGATAGCACAGATACGCAGTATTTT	TRBV18	TRBJ2-3	-	TRBD2
CSFGQGAYGYTF	TGCAGTTTCGGACAGGGGGCGTATGGCTACACCTTC	TRBV20-1	TRBJ1-2	few	TRBD1